Sequencing of this TCR beta chain was carried out in a study of response to subunit inactivated influenza vaccine. Study observations and caveats: After each seasonal influenza vaccination, few new T cells are recruited, the authors suggested.

TCRdb re-called the RT-PCR reads with MiXCR, one entry per CDR3 protein. This sample has over 300,000 distinct CDR3 sequences, with around a fifth found just once. Regarding this clonotype: Its antigen is not identified.

The CDR3 is 13 amino acids. Germline assignment: CDR1 SGHRS and CDR2 YFSETQ. V dropped 3 bases and J dropped 7; count of bases not matched to a gene: 5. Source: PBMCs from blood, taken 21 months after vaccination. The V and J genes are TRBV5-1 and TRBJ2-5, with TRBD2 matching 8 bases. The receptor was derived from a man aged 50-75 years who received an inactivated influenza vaccine. Here the CDR3 DNA reads TGCGCCAGCAGCTCGGGACTAGATGGGACCCAGTACTTC. The encoded protein is CASSSGLDGTQYF.